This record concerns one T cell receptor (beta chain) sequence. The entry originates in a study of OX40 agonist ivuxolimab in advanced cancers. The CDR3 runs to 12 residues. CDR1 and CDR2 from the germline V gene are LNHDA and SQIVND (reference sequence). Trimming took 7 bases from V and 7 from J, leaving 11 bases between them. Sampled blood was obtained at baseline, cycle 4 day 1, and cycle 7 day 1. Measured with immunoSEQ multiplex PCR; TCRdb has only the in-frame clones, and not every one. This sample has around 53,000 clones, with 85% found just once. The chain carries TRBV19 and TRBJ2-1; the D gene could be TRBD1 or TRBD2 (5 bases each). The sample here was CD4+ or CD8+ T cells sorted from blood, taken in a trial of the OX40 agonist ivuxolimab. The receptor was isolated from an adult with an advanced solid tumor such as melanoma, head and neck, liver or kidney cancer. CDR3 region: CASMGPGNEQFF. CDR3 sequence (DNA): TGTGCCAGTATGGGGCCGGGAAATGAGCAGTTCTTC.